This T cell receptor (beta chain) was captured in a study of T cell responses to AZD1222 COVID-19 vaccine. Overall study: The study pooled second doses at about 4 or about 12 weeks.

This clone was seen only once. Its antigen is unidentified. Data came from immunoSEQ multiplex PCR; TCRdb stores just in-frame clones and leaves some out. Found here are under 150,000 clones, approximately 92% of them singletons; the top ten hold roughly 3.1%. Findings and limits, study-wide: A mostly white British donor set with more females was recruited, and clonal diversity was possibly underestimated. Epitopes outside B.1.351 and B.1.1.7 mutated regions reportedly drew nearly half of spike TCRs. Seropositive status at baseline applied to only 6 or 7 AZD1222 recipients.

The CDR3 sequence is 16 residues long. CDR1 is SGHTA, CDR2 FQGNSA, per germline. The germline V and J ends were trimmed by 5 bases and 1 base, with 15 bases remaining between them. The sequences come from peripheral blood, collected on day 0 of AZD1222 vaccination. The source is an adult in good health. This chain joins TRBV7-2 and TRBJ1-3; D is uncertain. The CDR3 nucleotides are TGTGCCAGCAGCCAGAGTAAATTGCCTTCTGGAAACACCATATATTTT. Its protein product is CASSQSKLPSGNTIYF. The complete variable domain, with remaining parts taken from reference TRBV7-2 and TRBJ1-3, reads GAGVSQSPSNKVTEKGKDVELRCDPISGHTALYWYRQSLGQGLEFLIYFQGNSAPDKSGLPSDRFSAERTGGSVSTLTIQRTQQEDSAVYLCASSQSKLPSGNTIYFGEGSWLTVV.